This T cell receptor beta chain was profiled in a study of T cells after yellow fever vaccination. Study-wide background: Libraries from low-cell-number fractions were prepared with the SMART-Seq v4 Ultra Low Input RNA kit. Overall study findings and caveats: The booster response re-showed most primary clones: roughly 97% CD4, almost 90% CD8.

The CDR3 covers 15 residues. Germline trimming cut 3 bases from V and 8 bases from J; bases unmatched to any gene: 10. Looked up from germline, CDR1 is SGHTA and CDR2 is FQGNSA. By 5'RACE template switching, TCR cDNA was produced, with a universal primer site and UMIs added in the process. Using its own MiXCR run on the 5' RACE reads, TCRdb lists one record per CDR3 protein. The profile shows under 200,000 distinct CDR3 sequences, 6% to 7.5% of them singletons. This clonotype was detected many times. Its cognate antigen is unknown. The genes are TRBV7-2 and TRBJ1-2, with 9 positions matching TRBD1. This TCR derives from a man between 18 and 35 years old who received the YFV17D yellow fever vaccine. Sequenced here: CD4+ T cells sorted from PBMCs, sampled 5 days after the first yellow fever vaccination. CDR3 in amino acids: CASSLGQGTGKGYTF. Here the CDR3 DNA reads TGTGCCAGCAGCTTGGGTCAGGGGACAGGGAAAGGCTACACCTTC. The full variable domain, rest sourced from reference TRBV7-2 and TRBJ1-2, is GAGVSQSPSNKVTEKGKDVELRCDPISGHTALYWYRQSLGQGLEFLIYFQGNSAPDKSGLPSDRFSAERTGGSVSTLTIQRTQQEDSAVYLCASSLGQGTGKGYTFGSGTRLTVV.